The 15 T cell receptor beta chains below come from one sample, sequenced in a study of CD8+ T cells in alopecia areata. The sequencing template was cDNA reverse transcribed from extracted RNA. Clones were read by immunoSEQ multiplex PCR, and TCRdb kept only the in-frame ones, dropping some. The table includes 110,000 or so clones, roughly three fifths detected once. The treatment here: oral pan-JAK inhibitor, 5-10 mg twice daily. The sequences come from CD4+ T cells sorted from blood, collected at week 24, from a patient treated with tofacitinib. The receptors come from a human donor with alopecia areata.

The chain is built from TRBV25-1 and TRBJ1-5; D is undetermined. V shed 6 bases and J shed 5 bases, with 11 bases lying between them. The CDR3 consists of 13 residues. CDR1 MGHDK and CDR2 SYGVNS come from the germline V gene. CDR3 amino acids: CASRRFPHQPQHF. The CDR3 nucleotides are TGTGCCAGCAGAAGGTTTCCTCATCAGCCCCAGCATTTT.

The rearrangement links TRBV30 to TRBJ2-7; D is unresolved. The CDR3 contains 13 residues. Trimming shortened V by 2 bases and J by 6 bases, and 14 bases separated the two germline ends. Germline CDR1 reads GTSNPN; CDR2 reads SVGIG (reference sequence). CDR3: CAWSITGGIEQYF. In DNA, the CDR3 is TGTGCCTGGAGTATAACGGGCGGAATCGAGCAGTACTTC.

This clone was seen only once. The chain is built from TRBV30 and TRBJ1-3; the D is unclear. V lost 3 bases to trimming and J lost 0 bases, with 6 bases between them. The V gene's germline CDR1 is GTSNPN and CDR2 SVGIG (reference sequence). The CDR3 runs 13 residues. CDR3 nucleotides: TGTGCCTGGAGCGTGGTCTCTGGAAACACCATATATTTT. As protein: CAWSVVSGNTIYF.

The rearrangement uses TRBV2 and TRBJ1-2; no reliable D call. This CDR3 has 13 amino acids. Trimming removed 7 bases from V and 8 bases from J, with 17 bases in between. Germline V gives CDR1 SNHLY, CDR2 FYNNEI. CDR3 sequence: CASTPTEGIGYTF. The CDR3, as DNA: TGTGCCAGCACCCCCACGGAGGGTATCGGCTACACCTTC.

In its sample, this clone was seen once. The chain joins TRBV5-1 to TRBJ2-6; D is uncertain. The germline V gene encodes CDR1 SGHRS and CDR2 YFSETQ. The CDR3 consists of 16 residues. The V gene lost 0 bases and the J gene lost 2 bases, with 9 bases spanning the gap. The CDR3 nucleotides read TGCGCCAGCAGCTTGGAGCAGTTCGCTGGGGCCAACGTCCTGACTTTC. Translation gives CASSLEQFAGANVLTF.

V and J are TRBV28 and TRBJ2-5; D may be TRBD2 (5 bases). CDR3 length: 13 amino acids. Germline CDR1 and CDR2: MDHEN and SYDVKM. V was cut by 8 bases and J by 4 bases, with 14 bases left in between. The CDR3 here is CASGPVGRETQYF. CDR3 nucleotide sequence: TGTGCCAGCGGCCCCGTGGGGAGAGAGACCCAGTACTTC.

This chain links TRBV7-2 with TRBJ1-5, with D unresolved. Looked up from germline, CDR1 is SGHTA and CDR2 is FQGNSA. CDR3 size: 14 residues. V lost 6 bases and J lost 0, with 9 bases in between. CDR3 DNA: TGTGCCAGCAGTTCGGTGGATAGCAATCAGCCCCAGCATTTT. This codes for CASSSVDSNQPQHF.

The genes are TRBV30 and TRBJ1-5, with a weak D call TRBD1 (5 bases). The CDR3 is made up of 13 amino acids. V dropped 4 bases and J dropped 2 bases, with 9 bases sitting between them. Per germline, CDR1 GTSNPN and CDR2 SVGIG (reference sequence). The DNA of the CDR3 is TGTGCCTGGACGGGGGGGGGCAATCAGCCCCAGCATTTT. It is translated as CAWTGGGNQPQHF.

V and J are TRBV7-9 and TRBJ1-6, with a possible D match to TRBD1 (5 bases). CDR1 and CDR2 from the germline V gene are SEHNR and FQNEAQ (reference sequence). Trimming cost V 3 bases and J 8 bases, with 8 bases left between them. The CDR3 extends over 13 amino acids. The CDR3 loop is CASSFTGYSPLHF. In DNA, the CDR3 is TGTGCCAGCAGCTTTACAGGATATTCACCCCTCCACTTT.

This clone has a handful of counts. The chain joins TRBV15 to TRBJ2-7; D ambiguous. Looked up from germline, CDR1 is LNHNV and CDR2 is YYDKDF (reference sequence). The CDR3 totals 15 residues. Trimming shortened V by 1 base and J by 4 bases, and 14 bases separated the two germline ends. CDR3 bases: TGTGCCACCAGCAGAGCAAAGGACGTCCGTTACGAGCAGTACTTC. Amino acids: CATSRAKDVRYEQYF.

The rearrangement uses TRBV2 and TRBJ2-2, with D possibly being TRBD1 (5 bases). Trimming took 7 bases from V and 5 from J, leaving 11 bases between them. The CDR3 loop spans 13 amino acids. Germline V gene sequence: CDR1 SNHLY, CDR2 FYNNEI. CDR3 loop: CASNLGQTGELFF. DNA of the CDR3: TGTGCCAGCAATCTGGGGCAGACCGGGGAGCTGTTTTTT.

In its sample, this clone was seen a few times. The chain uses TRBV5-6 and TRBJ1-2; a possible D gene is TRBD1 (6 bases). V was clipped by 4 bases and J by 7 bases, with 11 bases between them. The CDR3 is 12 residues long. CDR1 and CDR2 (germline): SGHDT, YYEEEE. The CDR3 sequence is CASSQQGLGYTF. DNA of the CDR3: TGTGCCAGCAGCCAACAGGGTCTTGGCTACACCTTC.

V gene TRBV2 combines with J gene TRBJ1-1, with D tentatively TRBD1 (6 bases). The CDR3 covers 11 residues. Between the trimmed V and J ends, which lost 7 bases and 7 bases, there was a span of 10 bases. The germline V gene encodes CDR1 SNHLY and CDR2 FYNNEI. The CDR3 spells CASTGQIEAFF. The CDR3 DNA sequence: TGTGCCAGCACTGGACAGATTGAAGCTTTCTTT.

This chain connects TRBV2 to TRBJ1-2; 8 positions agree with TRBD1. V trimming: 5 bases; J trimming: 1 base; junction bases outside the gene matches: 6. This CDR3 has 15 residues. CDR1 and CDR2 from the germline V gene are SNHLY and FYNNEI. In DNA form, the CDR3 reads TGTGCCAGCAGTTCTTTGGGACAGGATAACTATGGCTACACCTTC. This codes for CASSSLGQDNYGYTF.

The rearrangement uses TRBV10-3 and TRBJ2-5, with a tentative D call TRBD2 (5 bases). In germline, CDR1 is ENHRY, CDR2 SYGVKD. V was clipped by 0 bases and J by 3 bases, with 8 bases between them. This CDR3 has 14 amino acids. The CDR3 is CAISESTREETQYF. The CDR3 nucleotides read TGTGCCATCAGTGAGTCGACGAGGGAAGAGACCCAGTACTTC.